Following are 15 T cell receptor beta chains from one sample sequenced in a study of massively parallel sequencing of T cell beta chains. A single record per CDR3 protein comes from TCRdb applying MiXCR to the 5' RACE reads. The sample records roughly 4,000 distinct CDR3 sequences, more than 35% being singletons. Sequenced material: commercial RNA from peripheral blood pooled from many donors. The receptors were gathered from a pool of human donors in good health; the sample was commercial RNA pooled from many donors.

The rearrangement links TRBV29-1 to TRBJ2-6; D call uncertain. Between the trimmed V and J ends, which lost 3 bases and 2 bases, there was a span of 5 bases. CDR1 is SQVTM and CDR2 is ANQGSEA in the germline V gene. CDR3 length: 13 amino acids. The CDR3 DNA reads TGCAGCGTTGACGGTCCTGGGGCCAACGTCCTGACTTTC. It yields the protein CSVDGPGANVLTF. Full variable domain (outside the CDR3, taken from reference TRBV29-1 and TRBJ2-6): SAVISQKPSRDICQRGTSLTIQCQVDSQVTMMFWYRQQPGQSLTLIATANQGSEATYESGFVIDKFPISRPNLTFSTLTVSNMSPEDSSIYLCSVDGPGANVLTFGAGSRLTVL.

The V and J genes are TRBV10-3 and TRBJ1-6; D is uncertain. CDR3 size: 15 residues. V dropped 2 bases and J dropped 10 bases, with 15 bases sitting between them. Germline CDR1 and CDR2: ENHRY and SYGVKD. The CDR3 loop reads CAISEPPAGRSPLHF. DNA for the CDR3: TGTGCCATCAGTGAGCCCCCGGCCGGACGGTCACCCCTCCACTTT.

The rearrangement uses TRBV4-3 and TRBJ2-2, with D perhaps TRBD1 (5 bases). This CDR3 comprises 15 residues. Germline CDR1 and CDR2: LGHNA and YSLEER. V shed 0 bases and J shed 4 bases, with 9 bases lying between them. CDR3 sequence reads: CASSQEPQGTGELFF. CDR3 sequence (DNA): TGCGCCAGCAGCCAAGAACCCCAGGGCACCGGGGAGCTGTTTTTT.

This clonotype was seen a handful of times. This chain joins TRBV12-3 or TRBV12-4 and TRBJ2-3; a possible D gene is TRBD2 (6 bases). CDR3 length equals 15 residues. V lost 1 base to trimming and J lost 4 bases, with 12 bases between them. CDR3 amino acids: CASSLGLARADTQYF. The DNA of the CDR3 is TGTGCCAGCAGTTTAGGGCTAGCGAGGGCAGATACGCAGTATTTT.

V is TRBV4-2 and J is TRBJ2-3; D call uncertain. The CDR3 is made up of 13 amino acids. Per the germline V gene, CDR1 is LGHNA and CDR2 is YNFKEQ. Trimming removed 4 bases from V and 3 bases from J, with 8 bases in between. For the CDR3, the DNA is TGTGCCAGCAGCCCTCCCGCGACAGATACGCAGTATTTT. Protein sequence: CASSPPATDTQYF.

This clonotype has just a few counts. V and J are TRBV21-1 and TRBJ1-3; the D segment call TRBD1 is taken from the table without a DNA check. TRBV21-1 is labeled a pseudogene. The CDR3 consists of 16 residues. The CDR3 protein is CASSKETGNSGNTIYF. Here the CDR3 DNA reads TGTGCCAGCAGCAAAGAAACAGGGAACTCTGGAAACACCATATATTTT.

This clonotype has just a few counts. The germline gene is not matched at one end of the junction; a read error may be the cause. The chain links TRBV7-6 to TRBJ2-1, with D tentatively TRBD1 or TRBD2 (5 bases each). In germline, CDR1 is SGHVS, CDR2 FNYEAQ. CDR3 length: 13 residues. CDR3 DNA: TGTGCTAGCAGCAAGGACTGGGGCGATGAGCAGTTCTTC. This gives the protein CASSKDWGDEQFF.

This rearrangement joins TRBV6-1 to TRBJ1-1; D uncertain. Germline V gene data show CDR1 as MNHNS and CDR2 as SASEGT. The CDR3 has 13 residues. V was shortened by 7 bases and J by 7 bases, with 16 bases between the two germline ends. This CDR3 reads CASTLEGGGEAFF. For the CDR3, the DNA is TGTGCCAGCACCCTAGAGGGAGGAGGTGAAGCTTTCTTT.

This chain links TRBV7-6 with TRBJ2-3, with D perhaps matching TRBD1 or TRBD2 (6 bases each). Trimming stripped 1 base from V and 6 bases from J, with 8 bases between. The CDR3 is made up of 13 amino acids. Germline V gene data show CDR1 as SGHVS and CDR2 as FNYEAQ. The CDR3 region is CASSLVGGDTQYF. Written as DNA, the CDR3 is TGTGCCAGCAGCTTAGTAGGGGGGGATACGCAGTATTTT.

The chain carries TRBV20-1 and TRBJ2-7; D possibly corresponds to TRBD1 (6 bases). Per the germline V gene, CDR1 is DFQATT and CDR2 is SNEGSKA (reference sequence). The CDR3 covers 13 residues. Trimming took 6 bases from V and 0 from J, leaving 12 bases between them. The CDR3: CSAATGPSYEQYF. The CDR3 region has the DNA TGCAGTGCAGCGACAGGACCCTCCTACGAGCAGTACTTC.

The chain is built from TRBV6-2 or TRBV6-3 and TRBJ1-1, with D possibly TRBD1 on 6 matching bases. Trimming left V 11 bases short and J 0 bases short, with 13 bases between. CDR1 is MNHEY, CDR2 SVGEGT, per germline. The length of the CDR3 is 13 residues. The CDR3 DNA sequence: TGTGCCGTTGGAGGGGGGATGAACACTGAAGCTTTCTTT. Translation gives CAVGGGMNTEAFF.

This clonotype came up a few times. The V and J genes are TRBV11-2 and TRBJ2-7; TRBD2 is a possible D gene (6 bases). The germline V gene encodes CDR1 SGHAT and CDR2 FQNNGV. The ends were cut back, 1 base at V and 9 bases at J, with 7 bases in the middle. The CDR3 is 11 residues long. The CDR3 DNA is TGTGCCAGCAGCTTAGGGAGGGTGCAGTACTTC. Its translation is CASSLGRVQYF.

Written as DNA, the CDR3 is TGCAGTGCTAGATCTGACACAGGGTCGAATCAGCCCCAGCATTTT. The encoded protein is CSARSDTGSNQPQHF. The chain links TRBV20-1 to TRBJ1-5; possible D gene TRBD1, 6 bases. V lost 2 bases, J lost 4 bases, and 15 bases lay in between. Per the germline V gene, CDR1 is DFQATT and CDR2 is SNEGSKA (reference sequence). The CDR3 runs to 15 residues.

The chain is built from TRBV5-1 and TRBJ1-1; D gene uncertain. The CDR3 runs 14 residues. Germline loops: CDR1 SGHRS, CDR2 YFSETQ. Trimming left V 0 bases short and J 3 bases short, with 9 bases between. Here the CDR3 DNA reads TGCGCCAGCAGCTTGGGGACCGAGGACACTGAAGCTTTCTTT. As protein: CASSLGTEDTEAFF.

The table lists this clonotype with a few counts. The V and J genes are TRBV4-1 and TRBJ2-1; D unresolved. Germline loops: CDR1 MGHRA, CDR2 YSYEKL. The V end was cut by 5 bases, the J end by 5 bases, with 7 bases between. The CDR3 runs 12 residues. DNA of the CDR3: TGCGCCAGCAGCTCGCTCGACAATGAGCAGTTCTTC. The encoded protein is CASSSLDNEQFF.